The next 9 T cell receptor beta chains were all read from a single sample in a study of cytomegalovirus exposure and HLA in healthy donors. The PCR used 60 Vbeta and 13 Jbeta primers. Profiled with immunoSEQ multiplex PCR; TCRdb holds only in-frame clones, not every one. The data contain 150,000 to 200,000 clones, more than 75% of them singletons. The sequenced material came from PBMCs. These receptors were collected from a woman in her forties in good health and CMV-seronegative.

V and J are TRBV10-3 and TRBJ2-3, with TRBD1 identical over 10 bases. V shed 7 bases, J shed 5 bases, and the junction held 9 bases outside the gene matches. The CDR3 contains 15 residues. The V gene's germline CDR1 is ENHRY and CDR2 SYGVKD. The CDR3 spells CAINPTGGLRDTQYF. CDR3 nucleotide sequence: TGTGCCATCAATCCGACAGGGGGCCTGAGAGATACGCAGTATTTT.

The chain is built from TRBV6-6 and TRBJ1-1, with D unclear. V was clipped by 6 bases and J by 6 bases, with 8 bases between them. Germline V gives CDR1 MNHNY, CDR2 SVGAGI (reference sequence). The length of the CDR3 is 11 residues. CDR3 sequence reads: CASSLLPEAFF. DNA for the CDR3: TGTGCCAGCAGCCTCCTCCCTGAAGCTTTCTTT.

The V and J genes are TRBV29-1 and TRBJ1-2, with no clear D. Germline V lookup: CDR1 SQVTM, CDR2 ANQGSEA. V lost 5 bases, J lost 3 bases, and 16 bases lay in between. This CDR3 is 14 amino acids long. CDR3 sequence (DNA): TGCAGCGTTTATACTTTTGGGCGGGACTATGGCTACACCTTC. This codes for CSVYTFGRDYGYTF.

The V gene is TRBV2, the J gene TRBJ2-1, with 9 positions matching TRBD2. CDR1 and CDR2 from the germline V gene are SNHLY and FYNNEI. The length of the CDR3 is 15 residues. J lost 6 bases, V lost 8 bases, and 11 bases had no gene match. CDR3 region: CASGELAGIANEQFF. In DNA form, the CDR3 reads TGTGCCAGCGGAGAGCTAGCGGGAATAGCCAATGAGCAGTTCTTC.

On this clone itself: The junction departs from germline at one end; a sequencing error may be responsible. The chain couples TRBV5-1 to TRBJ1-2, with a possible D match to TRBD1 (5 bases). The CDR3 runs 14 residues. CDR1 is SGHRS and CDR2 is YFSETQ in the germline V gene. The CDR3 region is CASSLSGGDYVYTF. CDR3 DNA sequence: TGCGCCAGCAGTCTCTCGGGGGGAGACTATGTCTACACCTTC.

The CDR3 here is CASSPRTGASFNEQFF. As DNA, the CDR3 is TGTGCCAGCAGCCCGAGGACAGGGGCCAGCTTCAATGAGCAGTTCTTC. The chain employs TRBV7-6 and TRBJ2-1, with 9 nucleotides matching TRBD1. Per the germline V gene, CDR1 is SGHVS and CDR2 is FNYEAQ. J lost 6 bases, V lost 5 bases, and 11 bases had no gene match. The CDR3 has 16 amino acids.

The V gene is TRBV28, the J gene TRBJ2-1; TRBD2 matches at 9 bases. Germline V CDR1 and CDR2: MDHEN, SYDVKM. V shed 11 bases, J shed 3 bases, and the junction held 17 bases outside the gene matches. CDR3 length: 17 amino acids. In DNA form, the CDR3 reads TGTGCCTCAACCGGGGGGCGCGGTAGCGGGAGCTACAATGAGCAGTTCTTC. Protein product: CASTGGRGSGSYNEQFF.

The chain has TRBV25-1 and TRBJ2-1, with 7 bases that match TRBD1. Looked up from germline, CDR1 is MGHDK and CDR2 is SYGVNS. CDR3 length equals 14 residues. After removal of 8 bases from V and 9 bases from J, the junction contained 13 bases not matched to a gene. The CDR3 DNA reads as TGTGCCAGCGGAGAGGGTGTACAGGGGATTGAGCAGTTCTTC. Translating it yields CASGEGVQGIEQFF.

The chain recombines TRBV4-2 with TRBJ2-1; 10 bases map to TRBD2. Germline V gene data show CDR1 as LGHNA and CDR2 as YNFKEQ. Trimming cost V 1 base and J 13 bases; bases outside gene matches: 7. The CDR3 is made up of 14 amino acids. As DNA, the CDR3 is TGTGCCAGCAGCCAAGCGAGCGGGGGGGCTTATCAGTTCTTC. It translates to CASSQASGGAYQFF.